This T cell receptor beta chain was observed in a study of identical twins. Study findings and constraints: Twin-shared out-of-frame alpha sequences were enriched for low generation probability. Models predicted less out-of-frame TCR alpha sharing in monozygotic twins than was found.

In this sample, this clonotype turned up a few times. The target antigen is unknown. Every donor was a healthy Caucasian. TCRdb itself ran the 5' RACE reads through MiXCR, one entry per CDR3 protein. Of about 570,000 distinct CDR3 sequences in the sample, around 9.6% were seen once. This CDR3 contains 13 residues. Germline lookup yields CDR1 LGHNA and CDR2 YSLEER. Trimming pared 0 bases from V and 7 bases from J, leaving 10 bases between. This sample also appeared in a second study, on yellow fever vaccine responses in identical twins.

The chain links TRBV4-3 to TRBJ2-7; D remains ambiguous. The TCR was taken from a woman aged 18-29 years in good health. Sample: PBMCs. The CDR3: CASSQDQAREQYF. The CDR3 nucleotides read TGCGCCAGCAGCCAAGACCAGGCGAGGGAGCAGTACTTC.